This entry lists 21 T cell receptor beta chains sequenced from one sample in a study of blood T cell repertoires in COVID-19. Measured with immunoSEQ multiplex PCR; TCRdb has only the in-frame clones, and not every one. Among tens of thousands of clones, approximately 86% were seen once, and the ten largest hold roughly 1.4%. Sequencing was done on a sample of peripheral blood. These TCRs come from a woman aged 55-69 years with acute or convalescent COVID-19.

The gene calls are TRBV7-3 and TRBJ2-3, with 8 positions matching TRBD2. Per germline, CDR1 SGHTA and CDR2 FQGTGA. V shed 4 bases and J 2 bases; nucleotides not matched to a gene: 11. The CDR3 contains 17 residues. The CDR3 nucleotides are TGTGCCAGCAGCTCCCGCCGTACTAGCGGTCTCACAGATACGCAGTATTTT. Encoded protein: CASSSRRTSGLTDTQYF.

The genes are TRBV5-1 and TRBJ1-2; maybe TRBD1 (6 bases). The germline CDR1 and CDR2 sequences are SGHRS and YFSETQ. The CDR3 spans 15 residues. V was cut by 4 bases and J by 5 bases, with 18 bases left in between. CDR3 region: CASSSGGDIRYGYTF. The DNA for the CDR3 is TGCGCCAGCAGCAGCGGGGGCGATATAAGATATGGCTACACCTTC.

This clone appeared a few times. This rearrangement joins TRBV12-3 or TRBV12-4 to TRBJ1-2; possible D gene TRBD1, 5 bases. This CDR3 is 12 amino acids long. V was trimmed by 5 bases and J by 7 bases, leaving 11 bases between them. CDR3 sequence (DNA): TGTGCCAGCAGTAGGGGAGGCGGTGGCTACACCTTC. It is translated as CASSRGGGGYTF.

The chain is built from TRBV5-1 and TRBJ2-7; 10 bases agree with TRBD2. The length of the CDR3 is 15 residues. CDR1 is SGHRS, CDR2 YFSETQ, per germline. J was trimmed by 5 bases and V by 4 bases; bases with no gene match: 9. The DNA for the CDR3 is TGCGCCAGCAGCGTAAGCGGGAGGGGGCGAAACGAGCAGTACTTC. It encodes CASSVSGRGRNEQYF.

Here the CDR3 reads CASSSGPGDYYGYTF. The CDR3 DNA reads as TGTGCCAGCAGTTCTGGGCCAGGGGATTACTATGGCTACACCTTC. The chain combines TRBV28 with TRBJ1-2, with D possibly TRBD1 on 6 matching bases. This CDR3 has 15 residues. Germline CDR1 reads MDHEN; CDR2 reads SYDVKM. V lost 4 bases, J lost 3 bases, and 15 bases lay in between.

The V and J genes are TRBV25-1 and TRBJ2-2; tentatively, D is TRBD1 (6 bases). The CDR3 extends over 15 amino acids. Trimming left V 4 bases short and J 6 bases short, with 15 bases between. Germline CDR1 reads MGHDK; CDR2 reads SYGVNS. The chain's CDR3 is CASSGLQGRPGELFF. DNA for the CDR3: TGTGCCAGCAGTGGATTGCAGGGGCGACCCGGGGAGCTGTTTTTT.

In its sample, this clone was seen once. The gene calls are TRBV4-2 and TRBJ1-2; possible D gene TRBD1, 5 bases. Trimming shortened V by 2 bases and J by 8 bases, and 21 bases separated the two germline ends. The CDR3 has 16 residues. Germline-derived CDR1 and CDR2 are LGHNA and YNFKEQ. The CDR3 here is CASSQSPPKDRYGYTF. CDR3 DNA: TGTGCCAGCAGCCAATCCCCTCCCAAAGACAGATACGGCTACACCTTC.

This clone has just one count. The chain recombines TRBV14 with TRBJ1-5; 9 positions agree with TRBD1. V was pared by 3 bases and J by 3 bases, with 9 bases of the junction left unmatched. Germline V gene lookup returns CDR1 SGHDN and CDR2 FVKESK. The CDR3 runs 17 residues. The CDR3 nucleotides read TGTGCCAGCAGCCAGGGGGTAGGACAGGGGCTCAATCAGCCCCAGCATTTT. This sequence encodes CASSQGVGQGLNQPQHF.

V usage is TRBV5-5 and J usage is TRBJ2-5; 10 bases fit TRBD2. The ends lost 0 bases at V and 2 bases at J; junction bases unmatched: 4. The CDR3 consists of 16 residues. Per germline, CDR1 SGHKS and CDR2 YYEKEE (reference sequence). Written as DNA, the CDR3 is TGTGCCAGCAGCTTGGGTTCTAGCGGGGGACAAGAGACCCAGTACTTC. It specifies CASSLGSSGGQETQYF.

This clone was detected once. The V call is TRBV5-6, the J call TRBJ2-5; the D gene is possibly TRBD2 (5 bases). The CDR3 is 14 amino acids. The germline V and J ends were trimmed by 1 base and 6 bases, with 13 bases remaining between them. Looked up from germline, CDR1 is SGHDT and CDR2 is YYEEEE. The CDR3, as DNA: TGTGCCAGCAGCTTGAGAGGGTCCAGGAAGACCCAGTACTTC. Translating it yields CASSLRGSRKTQYF.

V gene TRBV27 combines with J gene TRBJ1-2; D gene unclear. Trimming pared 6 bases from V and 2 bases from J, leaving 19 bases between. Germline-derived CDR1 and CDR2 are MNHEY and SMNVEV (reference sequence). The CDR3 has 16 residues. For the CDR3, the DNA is TGTGCCAGCAGGCCCTTCATCCCGGGAGACAACTATGGCTACACCTTC. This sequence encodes CASRPFIPGDNYGYTF.

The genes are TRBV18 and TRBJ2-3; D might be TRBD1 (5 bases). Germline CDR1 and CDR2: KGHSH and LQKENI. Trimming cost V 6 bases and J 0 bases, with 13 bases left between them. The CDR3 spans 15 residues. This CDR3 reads CASSLSGQSTDTQYF. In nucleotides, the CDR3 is TGTGCCAGCTCCCTTTCTGGACAAAGCACAGATACGCAGTATTTT.

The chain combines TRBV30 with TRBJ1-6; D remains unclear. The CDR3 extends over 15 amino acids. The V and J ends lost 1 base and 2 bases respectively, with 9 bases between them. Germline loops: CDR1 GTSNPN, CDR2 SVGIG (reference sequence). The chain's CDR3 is CAWSGRVAYNSPLHF. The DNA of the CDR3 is TGTGCCTGGAGTGGTCGGGTTGCCTATAATTCACCCCTCCACTTT.

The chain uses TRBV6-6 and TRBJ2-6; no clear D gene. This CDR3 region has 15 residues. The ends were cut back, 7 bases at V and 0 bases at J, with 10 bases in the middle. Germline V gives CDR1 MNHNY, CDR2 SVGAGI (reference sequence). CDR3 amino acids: CASTTPGSGANVLTF. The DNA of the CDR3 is TGTGCCAGCACTACCCCAGGCTCTGGGGCCAACGTCCTGACTTTC.

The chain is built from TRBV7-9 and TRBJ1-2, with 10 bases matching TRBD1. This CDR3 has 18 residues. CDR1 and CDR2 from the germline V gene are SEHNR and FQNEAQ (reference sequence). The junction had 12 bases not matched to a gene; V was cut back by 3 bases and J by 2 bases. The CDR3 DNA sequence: TGTGCCAGCAGCTTTACTCCGGGACAGGGGACGTCGAACTATGGCTACACCTTC. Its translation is CASSFTPGQGTSNYGYTF.

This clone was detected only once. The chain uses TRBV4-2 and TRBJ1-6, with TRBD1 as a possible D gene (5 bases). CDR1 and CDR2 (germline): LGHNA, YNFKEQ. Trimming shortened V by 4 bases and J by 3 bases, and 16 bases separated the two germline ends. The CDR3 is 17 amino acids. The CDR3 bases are TGTGCCAGCAGCCGAGACCCCACAGGAAACTATAATTCACCCCTCCACTTT. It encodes CASSRDPTGNYNSPLHF.

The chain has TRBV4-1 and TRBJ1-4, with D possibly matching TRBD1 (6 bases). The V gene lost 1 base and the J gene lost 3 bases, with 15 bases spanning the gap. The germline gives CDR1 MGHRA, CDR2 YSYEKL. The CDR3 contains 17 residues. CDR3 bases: TGCGCCAGCAGCCAAGGACGGGGGGGGGCATCTAATGAAAAACTGTTTTTT. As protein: CASSQGRGGASNEKLFF.

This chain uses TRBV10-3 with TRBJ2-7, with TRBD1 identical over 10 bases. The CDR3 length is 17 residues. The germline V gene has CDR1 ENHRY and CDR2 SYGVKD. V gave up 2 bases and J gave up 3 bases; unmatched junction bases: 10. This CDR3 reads CAISEGETGGSYYEQYF. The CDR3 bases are TGTGCCATCAGTGAGGGGGAGACAGGGGGCTCCTACTACGAGCAGTACTTC.

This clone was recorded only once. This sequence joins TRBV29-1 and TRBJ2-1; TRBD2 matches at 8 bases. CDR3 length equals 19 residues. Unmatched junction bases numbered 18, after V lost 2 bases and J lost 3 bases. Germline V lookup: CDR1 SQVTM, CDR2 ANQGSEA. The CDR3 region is CSVELGTLTWREVYNEQFF. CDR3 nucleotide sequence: TGCAGCGTTGAACTTGGGACGTTGACGTGGCGGGAGGTCTACAATGAGCAGTTCTTC.

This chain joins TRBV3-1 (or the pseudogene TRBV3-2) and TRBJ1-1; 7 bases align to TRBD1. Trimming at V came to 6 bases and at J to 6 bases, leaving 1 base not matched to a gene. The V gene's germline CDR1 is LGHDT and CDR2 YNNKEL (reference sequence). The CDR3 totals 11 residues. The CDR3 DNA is TGTGCCAGCAGGACAGGGTCTGAAGCTTTCTTT. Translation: CASRTGSEAFF.

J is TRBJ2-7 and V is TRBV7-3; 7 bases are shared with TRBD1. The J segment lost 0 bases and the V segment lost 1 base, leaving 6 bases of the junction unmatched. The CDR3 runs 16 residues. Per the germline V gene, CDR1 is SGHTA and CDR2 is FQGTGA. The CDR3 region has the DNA TGTGCCAGCAGCTTAAAAAGACAGGGCTACTCCTACGAGCAGTACTTC. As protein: CASSLKRQGYSYEQYF.